This T cell receptor (beta chain) emerged from a study of low-dose radiotherapy and immunotherapy resistance in tumors. This clonotype was seen ten or more times. The time point denotes: before trial treatment. Germline assignment: CDR1 SGHNT and CDR2 YYREEE (reference sequence). The CDR3 runs to 16 residues. V lost 4 bases, J lost 2 bases, and 10 bases stayed unmatched. Primers used for first-strand cDNA, a TRAV- and TRBV-specific set, covered both alpha and beta chains. For amplifying TCRs, the PCR ran for approximately 18 cycles with Phusion, which was used together with a constant-region primer and the adapter on the V primers. In TCRdb, the reads were re-called with MiXCR into one record per CDR3 protein. This table holds 75,000 to 95,000 distinct CDR3 sequences, 9% to 9.5% found once.

The chain links TRBV5-4 to TRBJ2-3; TRBD2 matches 7 bases. The sample was PBMCs, taken before treatment. The receptor was derived from a male donor with prostate cancer. DNA of the CDR3: TGTGCCAGCAGCCGAATGACTAGCAGAAACACAGATACGCAGTATTTT. As protein: CASSRMTSRNTDTQYF.